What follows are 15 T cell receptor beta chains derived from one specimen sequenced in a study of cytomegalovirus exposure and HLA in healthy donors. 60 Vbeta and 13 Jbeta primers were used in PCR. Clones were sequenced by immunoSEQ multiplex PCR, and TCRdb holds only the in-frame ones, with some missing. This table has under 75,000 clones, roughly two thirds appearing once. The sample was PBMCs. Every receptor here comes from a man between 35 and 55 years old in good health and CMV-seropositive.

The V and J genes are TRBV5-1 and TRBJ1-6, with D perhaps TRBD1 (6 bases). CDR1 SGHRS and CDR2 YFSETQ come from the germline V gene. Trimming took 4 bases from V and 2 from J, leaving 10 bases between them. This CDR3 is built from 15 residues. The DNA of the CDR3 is TGCGCCAGCAGCAAAAGACAGGCCTATAATTCACCCCTCCACTTT. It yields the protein CASSKRQAYNSPLHF.

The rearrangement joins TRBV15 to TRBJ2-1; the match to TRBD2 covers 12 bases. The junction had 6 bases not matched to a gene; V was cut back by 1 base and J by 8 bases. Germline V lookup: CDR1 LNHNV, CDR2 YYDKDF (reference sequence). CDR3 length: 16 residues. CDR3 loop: CATSRGLAGEVDEQFF. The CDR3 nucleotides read TGTGCCACCAGCAGAGGACTAGCGGGAGAGGTAGATGAGCAGTTCTTC.

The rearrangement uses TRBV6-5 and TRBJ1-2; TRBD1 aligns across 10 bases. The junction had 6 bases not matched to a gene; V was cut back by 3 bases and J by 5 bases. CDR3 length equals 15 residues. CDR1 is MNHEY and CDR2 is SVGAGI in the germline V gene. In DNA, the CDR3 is TGTGCCAGCAGTTATACAGGGACAGGGGATTATGGCTACACCTTC. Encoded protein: CASSYTGTGDYGYTF.

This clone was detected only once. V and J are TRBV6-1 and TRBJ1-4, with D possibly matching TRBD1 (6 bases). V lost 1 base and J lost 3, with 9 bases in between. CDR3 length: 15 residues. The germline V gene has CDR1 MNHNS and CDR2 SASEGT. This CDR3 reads CASSEVRGSNEKLFF. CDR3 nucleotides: TGTGCCAGCAGTGAAGTCAGGGGCTCTAATGAAAAACTGTTTTTT.

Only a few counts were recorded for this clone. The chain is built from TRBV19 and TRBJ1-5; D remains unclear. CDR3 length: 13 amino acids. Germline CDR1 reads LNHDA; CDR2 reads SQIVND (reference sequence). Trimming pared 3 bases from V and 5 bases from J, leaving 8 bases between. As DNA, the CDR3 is TGTGCCAGTAGTATGGTGGCCGATCAGCCCCAGCATTTT. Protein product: CASSMVADQPQHF.

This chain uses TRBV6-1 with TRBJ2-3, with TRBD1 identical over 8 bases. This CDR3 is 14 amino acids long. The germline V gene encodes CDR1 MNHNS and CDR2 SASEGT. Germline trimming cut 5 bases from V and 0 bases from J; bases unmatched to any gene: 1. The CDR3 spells CASSTGGSTDTQYF. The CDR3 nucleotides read TGTGCCAGCAGTACAGGGGGAAGCACAGATACGCAGTATTTT.

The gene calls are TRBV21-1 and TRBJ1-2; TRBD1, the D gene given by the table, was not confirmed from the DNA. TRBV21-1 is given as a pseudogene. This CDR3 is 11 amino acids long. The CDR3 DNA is TGTGCCAGCAAAGTCCAGGGTGGCTACACCTTC. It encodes CASKVQGGYTF.

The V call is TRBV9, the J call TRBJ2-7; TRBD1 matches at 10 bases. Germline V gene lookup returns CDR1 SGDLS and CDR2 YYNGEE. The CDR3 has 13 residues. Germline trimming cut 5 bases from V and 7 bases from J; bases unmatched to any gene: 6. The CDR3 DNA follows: TGTGCCAGCAGTAGACAGGGGGCGAGTGAGCAGTACTTC. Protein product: CASSRQGASEQYF.

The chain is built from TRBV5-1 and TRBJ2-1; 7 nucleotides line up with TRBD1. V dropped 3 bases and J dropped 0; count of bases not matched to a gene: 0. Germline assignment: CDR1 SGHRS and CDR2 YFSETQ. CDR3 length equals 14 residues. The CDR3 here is CASSWDSSYNEQFF. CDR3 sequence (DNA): TGCGCCAGCAGCTGGGACAGCTCCTACAATGAGCAGTTCTTC.

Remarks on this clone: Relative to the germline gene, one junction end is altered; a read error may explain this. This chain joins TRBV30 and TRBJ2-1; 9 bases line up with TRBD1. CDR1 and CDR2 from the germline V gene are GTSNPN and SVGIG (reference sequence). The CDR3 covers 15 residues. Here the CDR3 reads CARSVRQGVSNEQFF. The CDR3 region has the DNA TGTGCCCGGAGTGTACGACAGGGGGTGAGCAATGAGCAGTTCTTC. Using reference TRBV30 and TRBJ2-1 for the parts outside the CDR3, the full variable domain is SQTIHQWPATLVQPVGSPLSLECTVEGTSNPNLYWYRQAAGRGLQLLFYSVGIGQISSEVPQNLSASRPQDRQFILSSKKLLLSDSGFYLCARSVRQGVSNEQFFGPGTRLTVL.

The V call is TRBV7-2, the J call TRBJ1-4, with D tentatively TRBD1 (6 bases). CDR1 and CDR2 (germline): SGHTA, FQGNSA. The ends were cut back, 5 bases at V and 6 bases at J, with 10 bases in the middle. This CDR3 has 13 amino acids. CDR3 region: CASSRGGDEKLFF. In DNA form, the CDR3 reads TGTGCCAGCAGCCGCGGGGGCGATGAAAAACTGTTTTTT.

The CDR3, as DNA: TGTGCCAGCAGCTTGCTAGGGATCGGGGACACCGGGGAGCTGTTTTTT. Translated: CASSLLGIGDTGELFF. The chain employs TRBV7-2 and TRBJ2-2; perhaps TRBD2 as D (5 bases). Germline CDR1 and CDR2: SGHTA and FQGNSA. Between the trimmed V and J ends, which lost 3 bases and 3 bases, there was a span of 14 bases. The CDR3 extends over 16 amino acids.

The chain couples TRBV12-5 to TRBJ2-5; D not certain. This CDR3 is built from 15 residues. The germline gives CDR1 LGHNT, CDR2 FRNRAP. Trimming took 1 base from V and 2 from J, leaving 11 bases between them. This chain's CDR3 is CASGLGLSNQETQYF. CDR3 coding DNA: TGTGCTAGTGGTTTGGGGCTTTCGAATCAAGAGACCCAGTACTTC.

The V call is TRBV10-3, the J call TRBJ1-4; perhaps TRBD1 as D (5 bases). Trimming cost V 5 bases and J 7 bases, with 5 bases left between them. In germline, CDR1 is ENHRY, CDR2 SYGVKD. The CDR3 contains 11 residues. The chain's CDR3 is CAISQGEKLFF. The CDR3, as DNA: TGTGCCATCAGTCAGGGTGAAAAACTGTTTTTT.

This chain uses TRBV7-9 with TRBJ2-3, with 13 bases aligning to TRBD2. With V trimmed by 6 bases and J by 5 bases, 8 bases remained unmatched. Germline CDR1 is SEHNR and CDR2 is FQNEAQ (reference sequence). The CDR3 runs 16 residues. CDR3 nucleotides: TGTGCCAGCAGGCCCTGGACTAGCGGGAGAAAAGATACGCAGTATTTT. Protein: CASRPWTSGRKDTQYF.